The 27 T cell receptor beta chains below come from one sample, sequenced in a study of T cell repertoires in cytomegalovirus infection. TCRdb redid the calling of the reads with MiXCR, one entry per CDR3 protein. Counted here are some 900,000 distinct CDR3 sequences, about 31% occurring once; the ten biggest clones make up under 15%. The antigens of these receptors remain unknown. The sample in question was cultured CD8+ T cells from PBMCs, obtained from culture after CMV antigen stimulation. These receptor sequences come from a human donor in good health (CMV status not recorded). Some clones in this sample may be carry-over from other donors' samples.

This clonotype was picked up a small number of times. This sequence joins TRBV27 and TRBJ1-2; possible D gene TRBD1, 6 bases. V lost 6 bases and J lost 5, with 13 bases in between. CDR1 and CDR2 from the germline V gene are MNHEY and SMNVEV (reference sequence). The CDR3 runs to 13 residues. As DNA, the CDR3 is TGTGCCAGCAGAAAGGGGGAAGGGTATGGCTACACCTTC. Its protein product is CASRKGEGYGYTF.

This chain uses TRBV6-1 with TRBJ2-7; 7 bases are a match to TRBD1. From germline, CDR1 is MNHNS and CDR2 SASEGT. The J segment lost 1 base and the V segment lost 3 bases, leaving 3 bases of the junction unmatched. The CDR3 is 14 residues long. This chain's CDR3 is CASSDPGQSYEQYV. CDR3 sequence (DNA): TGTGCCAGCAGTGATCCGGGACAGTCCTACGAGCAGTACGTC.

This clonotype has only a few counts. The V gene is TRBV6-2 or TRBV6-3, the J gene TRBJ2-2; D might be TRBD1 (5 bases). V lost 6 bases, J lost 6 bases, and 20 bases lay in between. This CDR3 comprises 16 residues. Germline V lookup: CDR1 MNHEY, CDR2 SVGEGT. The CDR3 reads CASSLGVAGRAGELFF. CDR3 DNA: TGTGCCAGCAGCTTGGGCGTGGCAGGGCGCGCCGGGGAGCTGTTTTTT.

The gene calls are TRBV20-1 and TRBJ1-2; maybe TRBD1 (6 bases). V was trimmed by 2 bases and J by 4 bases, leaving 20 bases between them. Per germline, CDR1 DFQATT and CDR2 SNEGSKA (reference sequence). This CDR3 is built from 16 residues. The CDR3 sequence is CSARNNVRTVPYGYTF. Written as DNA, the CDR3 is TGCAGTGCTAGAAATAATGTCAGGACAGTTCCCTATGGCTACACCTTC.

As regards this clonotype: One end of the junction is discordant with germline, which a read error may explain. The chain joins TRBV6-1 to TRBJ1-1; D remains unclear. Germline loops: CDR1 MNHNS, CDR2 SASEGT. The CDR3 runs 16 residues. CDR3 in amino acids: CTSSDHLGRAIAEAFF. CDR3 bases: TGTACCAGCAGTGACCACCTAGGACGCGCGATCGCTGAAGCTTTCTTT.

This sequence joins TRBV4-2 and TRBJ2-7; no definite D call. V shed 8 bases and J shed 3 bases, with 17 bases lying between them. CDR1 and CDR2 (germline): LGHNA, YNFKEQ. The CDR3 runs to 14 residues. Here the CDR3 reads CASRRAFPFYEQYF. The CDR3 DNA sequence: TGTGCCAGCCGGCGAGCTTTCCCTTTCTACGAGCAGTACTTC.

The V call is TRBV19, the J call TRBJ1-1; D gene uncertain. The germline gives CDR1 LNHDA, CDR2 SQIVND (reference sequence). CDR3 size: 11 residues. Trimming took off 8 bases at V and 4 bases at J, with 8 bases between the two ends. The CDR3 DNA is TGTGCCAGTTTGATGGGCACTGAAGCTTTCTTT. Translating gives CASLMGTEAFF.

The chain couples TRBV9 to TRBJ2-1; 12 bases match TRBD2. The CDR3 is made up of 16 amino acids. Germline V gives CDR1 SGDLS, CDR2 YYNGEE. V lost 4 bases to trimming and J lost 9 bases; unmatched junction nucleotides: 11. Written as DNA, the CDR3 is TGTGCCAGCAGCCCTCGACTAGCGGGGGCTGTGCGTGAGCAGTTCTTC. It encodes CASSPRLAGAVREQFF.

In this sample, this clonotype turned up a few times. This sequence joins TRBV25-1 and TRBJ1-1; D perhaps matches TRBD1 (5 bases). CDR1 MGHDK and CDR2 SYGVNS come from the germline V gene. Trimming shortened V by 4 bases and J by 5 bases, and 11 bases separated the two germline ends. This CDR3 has 13 residues. The CDR3 nucleotides are TGTGCCAGCAGTGTAAAGGGGAAGACTGAAGCTTTCTTT. Residues: CASSVKGKTEAFF.

This clonotype was detected only a few times. V and J are TRBV2 and TRBJ1-6; 7 nucleotides agree with TRBD1. The junction had 17 bases not matched to a gene; V was cut back by 4 bases and J by 5 bases. The germline CDR1 and CDR2 sequences are SNHLY and FYNNEI. This CDR3 has 19 amino acids. The CDR3 DNA reads as TGTGCCAGCAGTGGGGACAGAAACAAAAATCTAGTCCATAATTCACCCCTCCACTTT. Residues: CASSGDRNKNLVHNSPLHF.

Ten or more counts support this clonotype. The chain links TRBV18 to TRBJ1-5, with a tentative D call TRBD1 (6 bases). The V end was cut by 6 bases, the J end by 5 bases, with 14 bases between. Germline V CDR1 and CDR2: KGHSH, LQKENI. The CDR3 covers 14 residues. CDR3: CASSPDRTYQPQHF. CDR3 in DNA: TGTGCCAGCTCTCCCGACAGGACGTATCAGCCCCAGCATTTT.

This clonotype was recorded at least ten times. The V gene is TRBV7-9, the J gene TRBJ1-1, with a weak D call TRBD1 (5 bases). The germline CDR1 and CDR2 sequences are SEHNR and FQNEAQ (reference sequence). The CDR3 loop spans 14 amino acids. V was clipped by 5 bases and J by 1 base, with 11 bases between them. The CDR3 bases are TGTGCCAGCAGCCTCTCCGACAGGAACACTGAAGCTTTCTTT. As protein: CASSLSDRNTEAFF.

The rearrangement links TRBV12-3 or TRBV12-4 to TRBJ2-2; no clear D gene. The CDR3 runs to 12 residues. V lost 1 base to trimming and J lost 7 bases, with 4 bases between them. The CDR3 region is CASSLDYGELFF. The CDR3 DNA reads as TGTGCCAGCAGTTTAGATTACGGGGAGCTGTTTTTT.

The chain combines TRBV7-9 with TRBJ2-2; 8 nucleotides agree with TRBD1. Trimming took 5 bases from V and 2 from J; bases not matched to a gene: 7. Germline V lookup: CDR1 SEHNR, CDR2 FQNEAQ (reference sequence). CDR3 length equals 16 residues. The CDR3, as DNA: TGTGCCAGCAGCCGCCGGGACAGGACAAACACCGGGGAGCTGTTTTTT. Amino acids: CASSRRDRTNTGELFF. Together with reference TRBV7-9 and TRBJ2-2, the CDR3 gives the full variable domain: DTGVSQNPRHKITKRGQNVTFRCDPISEHNRLYWYRQTLGQGPEFLTYFQNEAQLEKSRLLSDRFSAERPKGSFSTLEIQRTEQGDSAMYLCASSRRDRTNTGELFFGEGSRLTVL.

V usage is TRBV7-6 and J usage is TRBJ2-1; 12 bases agree with TRBD2. With 5 bases clipped from V and 4 bases from J, the junction kept 12 bases outside the gene matches. Germline values: CDR1 SGHVS, CDR2 FNYEAQ. The CDR3 is 18 amino acids. DNA of the CDR3: TGTGCCAGCAGCCGACCAGGAGCTAGCGGGGGGGGATACAATGAGCAGTTCTTC. This sequence encodes CASSRPGASGGGYNEQFF.

The chain is built from TRBV19 and TRBJ2-2; 8 bases fit TRBD1. The germline V gene has CDR1 LNHDA and CDR2 SQIVND (reference sequence). This CDR3 has 15 residues. Unmatched junction bases numbered 10, after V lost 7 bases and J lost 6 bases. The CDR3 loop reads CASTLTGEVPGELFF. DNA for the CDR3: TGTGCCAGTACCCTGACAGGGGAGGTCCCCGGGGAGCTGTTTTTT.

This clonotype was detected only a few times. This chain links TRBV5-1 with TRBJ2-2; D unclear. The V and J ends lost 3 bases and 0 bases respectively, with 6 bases between them. The CDR3 sequence is 14 residues long. Germline CDR1 and CDR2: SGHRS and YFSETQ. In nucleotides, the CDR3 is TGCGCCAGCAGCTGGGCGGCGAACACCGGGGAGCTGTTTTTT. Its protein is CASSWAANTGELFF.

The chain combines TRBV15 with TRBJ2-1; D gene ambiguous. This CDR3 comprises 13 residues. V was clipped by 0 bases and J by 8 bases, with 8 bases between them. The germline CDR1 and CDR2 sequences are LNHNV and YYDKDF (reference sequence). CDR3 protein: CATSRDRDDEQFF. The DNA of the CDR3 is TGTGCCACCAGCAGAGATAGGGATGATGAGCAGTTCTTC.

In its sample, this clonotype was seen many times. V gene TRBV7-2 combines with J gene TRBJ2-7, with 10 positions matching TRBD1. J was trimmed by 4 bases and V by 5 bases; bases with no gene match: 5. Per the germline V gene, CDR1 is SGHTA and CDR2 is FQGNSA. The length of the CDR3 is 14 residues. The CDR3 is CASSHLGQGYEQYF. The CDR3 DNA is TGTGCCAGCAGCCATCTGGGACAGGGGTACGAGCAGTACTTC.

This clonotype has more than one count but fewer than ten. For the CDR3, the DNA is TGTGCCAGCAGTTCTTGGGGCCAGGGCATGGTTTTGGGATTCTCACCCCTCCACTTT. Amino acids: CASSSWGQGMVLGFSPLHF. The gene calls are TRBV28 and TRBJ1-6; a possible D gene is TRBD1 (5 bases). This CDR3 region has 19 residues. Germline CDR1 MDHEN, CDR2 SYDVKM. V shed 4 bases and J shed 10 bases, with 29 bases lying between them.

As DNA, the CDR3 is TGTGCCAGCATTGGACCCGGGACGGTCTATGGCTACACCTTC. Translating it yields CASIGPGTVYGYTF. The chain combines TRBV6-2 or TRBV6-3 with TRBJ1-2, with D tentatively TRBD1 (5 bases). Trimming removed 7 bases at V and 4 bases at J, with 16 bases between. The CDR3 runs 14 residues. Germline assignment: CDR1 MNHEY and CDR2 SVGEGT.

The rearrangement uses TRBV6-1 and TRBJ1-1; the match to TRBD1 covers 10 bases. This CDR3 has 15 amino acids. J was trimmed by 5 bases and V by 2 bases; bases with no gene match: 5. Per the germline V gene, CDR1 is MNHNS and CDR2 is SASEGT. CDR3 sequence reads: CASSEWTGGGTEAFF. The CDR3 nucleotides read TGTGCCAGCAGTGAATGGACAGGGGGAGGGACTGAAGCTTTCTTT.

V is TRBV2 and J is TRBJ2-3, with 7 bases lining up with TRBD1. Per germline, CDR1 SNHLY and CDR2 FYNNEI. The CDR3 length is 15 residues. With V trimmed by 6 bases and J by 5 bases, 11 bases remained unmatched. The CDR3 DNA follows: TGTGCCAGCAGATGGGCGGACAGGATTGGAGATACGCAGTATTTT. It specifies CASRWADRIGDTQYF.

This clonotype came up many times. V gene TRBV7-2 combines with J gene TRBJ2-3; D gene ambiguous. Germline CDR1 and CDR2: SGHTA and FQGNSA. V was trimmed by 1 base and J by 0 bases, leaving 23 bases between them. The CDR3 runs 20 residues. The CDR3 sequence: CASSLEVHRYAVSSTDTQYF. In DNA, the CDR3 is TGTGCCAGCAGCTTAGAAGTTCACAGATACGCAGTGTCTAGCACAGATACGCAGTATTTT.

This clonotype has just a few counts. The chain carries TRBV27 and TRBJ2-3, with TRBD2 identical over 11 bases. V shed 4 bases and J 4 bases; nucleotides not matched to a gene: 10. This CDR3 has 17 amino acids. The germline CDR1 and CDR2 sequences are MNHEY and SMNVEV (reference sequence). The CDR3 sequence: CASSSLLAGGPADTQYF. CDR3 bases: TGTGCCAGCAGTTCCCTTTTAGCGGGGGGGCCGGCAGATACGCAGTATTTT.

This clonotype was found a few times. The V and J genes are TRBV6-1 and TRBJ2-7; no clear D. V was shortened by 4 bases and J by 2 bases, with 6 bases between the two germline ends. There are 12 residues in the CDR3. The germline V gene has CDR1 MNHNS and CDR2 SASEGT. CDR3 residues: CASSGFTYEQYF. CDR3 DNA sequence: TGTGCCAGCAGTGGCTTCACCTACGAGCAGTACTTC.

The chain recombines TRBV7-6 with TRBJ2-7; 9 bases match TRBD1. The J segment lost 5 bases and the V segment lost 1 base, leaving 9 bases of the junction unmatched. This CDR3 is 16 amino acids long. The germline V gene has CDR1 SGHVS and CDR2 FNYEAQ. For the CDR3, the DNA is TGTGCCAGCAGCTTAGGAAGCTATAGGACAGGGGACGAGCAGTACTTC. Protein: CASSLGSYRTGDEQYF. Full variable domain (missing parts from reference TRBV7-6 and TRBJ2-7): GAGVSQSPRYKVTKRGQDVALRCDPISGHVSLYWYRQALGQGPEFLTYFNYEAQQDKSGLPNDRFSAERPEGSISTLTIQRTEQRDSAMYRCASSLGSYRTGDEQYFGPGTRLTVT.